This T cell receptor (beta chain) was profiled in a study of shared clonotypes between healthy human individuals. Whole-study context: CD4 naive and memory got three plates each, CD8 naive two, CD8 memory one.

A CD45RA+ naive subset and a CD45RA-negative memory subset were split from CD4+ cells. Profiling relied on immunoSEQ multiplex PCR, and the TCRdb table lists in-frame clones only, not all of them. The data show millions of clones, with around nine tenths seen just once and roughly 0.13% held by the top ten. V dropped 4 bases and J dropped 7; count of bases not matched to a gene: 20. Germline V gene data show CDR1 as ENHRY and CDR2 as SYGVKD. The CDR3 is made up of 19 amino acids. Study conclusions and caveats: Few donors restricted represented genetic and exposure-history diversity. Non-shared clonotypes had lower generation probabilities than those shared by all four donors.

As to this clone: Its target is unknown.

Sequenced sample: naive CD4+ T cells sorted from blood. Documented subset: CD45RA+ positively selected. This receptor was obtained from a man aged 18 to 35 in good health. The gene calls are TRBV10-3 and TRBJ2-1; 9 positions agree with TRBD2. The CDR3 sequence is CAISGADGLAAGGPNEQFF. The DNA of the CDR3 is TGTGCCATCAGTGGGGCTGATGGGTTGGCAGCGGGGGGCCCAAATGAGCAGTTCTTC.